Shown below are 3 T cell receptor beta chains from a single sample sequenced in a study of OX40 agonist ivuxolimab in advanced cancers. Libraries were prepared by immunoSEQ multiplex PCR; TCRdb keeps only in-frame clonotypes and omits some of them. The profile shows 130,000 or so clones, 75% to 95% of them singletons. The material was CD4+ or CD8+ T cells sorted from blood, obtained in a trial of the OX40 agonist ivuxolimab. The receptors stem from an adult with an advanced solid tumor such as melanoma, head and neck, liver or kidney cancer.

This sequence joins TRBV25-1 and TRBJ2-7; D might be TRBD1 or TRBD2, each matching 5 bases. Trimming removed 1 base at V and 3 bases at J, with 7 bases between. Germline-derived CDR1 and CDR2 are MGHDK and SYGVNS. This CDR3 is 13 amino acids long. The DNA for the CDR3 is TGTGCCAGCAGTGAATTTGGGGGCTACGAGCAGTACTTC. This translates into CASSEFGGYEQYF.

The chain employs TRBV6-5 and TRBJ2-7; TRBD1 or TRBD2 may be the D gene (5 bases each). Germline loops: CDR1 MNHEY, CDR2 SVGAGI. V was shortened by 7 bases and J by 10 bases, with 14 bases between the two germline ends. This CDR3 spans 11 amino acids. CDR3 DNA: TGTGCCAGCACCCGCCGGGACGTACAGTACTTC. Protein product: CASTRRDVQYF.

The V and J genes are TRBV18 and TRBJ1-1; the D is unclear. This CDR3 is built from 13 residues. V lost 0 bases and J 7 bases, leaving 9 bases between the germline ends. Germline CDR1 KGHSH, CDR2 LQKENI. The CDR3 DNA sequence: TGTGCCAGCTCACCACCCCCGGAGAATGAAGCTTTCTTT. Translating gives CASSPPPENEAFF.